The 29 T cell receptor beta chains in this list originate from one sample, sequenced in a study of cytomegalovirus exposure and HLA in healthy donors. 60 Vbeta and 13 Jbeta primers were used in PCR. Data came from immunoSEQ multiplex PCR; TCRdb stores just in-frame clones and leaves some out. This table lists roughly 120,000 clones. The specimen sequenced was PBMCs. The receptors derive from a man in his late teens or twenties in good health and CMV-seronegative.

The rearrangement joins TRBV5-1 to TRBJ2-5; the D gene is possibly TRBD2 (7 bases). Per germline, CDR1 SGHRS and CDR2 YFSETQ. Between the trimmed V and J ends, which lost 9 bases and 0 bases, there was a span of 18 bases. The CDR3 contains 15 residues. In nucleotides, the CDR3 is TGCGCCACCGGTGGGGGGGCGGCTGACCAAGAGACCCAGTACTTC. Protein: CATGGGAADQETQYF.

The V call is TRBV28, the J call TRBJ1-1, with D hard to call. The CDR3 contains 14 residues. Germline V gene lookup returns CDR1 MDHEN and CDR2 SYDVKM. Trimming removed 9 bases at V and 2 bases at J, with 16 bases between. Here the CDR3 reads CASNSGQVNTEAFF. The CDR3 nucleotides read TGTGCCAGTAATAGTGGGCAGGTCAACACTGAAGCTTTCTTT.

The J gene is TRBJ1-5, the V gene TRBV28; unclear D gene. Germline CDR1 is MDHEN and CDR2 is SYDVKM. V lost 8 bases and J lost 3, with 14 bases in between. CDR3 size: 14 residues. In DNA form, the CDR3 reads TGTGCCAGCTCACCGGAGGCCCACAATCAGCCCCAGCATTTT. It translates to CASSPEAHNQPQHF.

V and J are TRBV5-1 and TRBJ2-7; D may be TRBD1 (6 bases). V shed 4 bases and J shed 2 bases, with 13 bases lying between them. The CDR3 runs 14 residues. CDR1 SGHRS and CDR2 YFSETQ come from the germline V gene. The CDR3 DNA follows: TGCGCCAGCAGCAGGACAGTAAATACCTACGAGCAGTACTTC. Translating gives CASSRTVNTYEQYF. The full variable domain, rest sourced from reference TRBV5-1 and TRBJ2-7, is KAGVTQTPRYLIKTRGQQVTLSCSPISGHRSVSWYQQTPGQGLQFLFEYFSETQRNKGNFPGRFSGRQFSNSRSEMNVSTLELGDSALYLCASSRTVNTYEQYFGPGTRLTVT.

DNA of the CDR3: TGTGCCAGCAGTGATGGGAGACTGAACACTGAAGCTTTCTTT. Amino acid sequence: CASSDGRLNTEAFF. The chain links TRBV6-1 to TRBJ1-1; D gene ambiguous. CDR1 and CDR2 (germline): MNHNS, SASEGT. This CDR3 is 14 amino acids long. Trimming pared 3 bases from V and 0 bases from J, leaving 8 bases between.

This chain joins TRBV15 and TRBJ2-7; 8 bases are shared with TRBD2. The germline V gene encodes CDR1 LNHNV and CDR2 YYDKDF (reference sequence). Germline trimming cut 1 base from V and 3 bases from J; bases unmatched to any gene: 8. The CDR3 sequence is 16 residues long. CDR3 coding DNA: TGTGCCACCAGCAGAGCGCCCAGCGGGAGAGGCTACGAGCAGTACTTC. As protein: CATSRAPSGRGYEQYF.

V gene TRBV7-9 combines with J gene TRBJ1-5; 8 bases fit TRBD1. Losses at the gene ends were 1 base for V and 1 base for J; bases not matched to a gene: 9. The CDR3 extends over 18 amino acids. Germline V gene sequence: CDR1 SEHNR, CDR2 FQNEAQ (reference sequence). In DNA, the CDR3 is TGTGCCAGCAGCTTAGTTATAGGAGGACAGGGAAGCAATCAGCCCCAGCATTTT. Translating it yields CASSLVIGGQGSNQPQHF. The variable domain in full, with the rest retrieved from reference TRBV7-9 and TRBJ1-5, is DTGVSQNPRHKITKRGQNVTFRCDPISEHNRLYWYRQTLGQGPEFLTYFQNEAQLEKSRLLSDRFSAERPKGSFSTLEIQRTEQGDSAMYLCASSLVIGGQGSNQPQHFGDGTRLSIL.

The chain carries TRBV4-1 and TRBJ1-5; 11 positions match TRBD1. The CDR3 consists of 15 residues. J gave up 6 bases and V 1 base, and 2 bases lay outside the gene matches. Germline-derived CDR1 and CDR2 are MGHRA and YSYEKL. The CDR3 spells CASSQVGQGGQPQHF. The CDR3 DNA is TGCGCCAGCAGCCAAGTGGGACAGGGGGGTCAGCCCCAGCATTTT.

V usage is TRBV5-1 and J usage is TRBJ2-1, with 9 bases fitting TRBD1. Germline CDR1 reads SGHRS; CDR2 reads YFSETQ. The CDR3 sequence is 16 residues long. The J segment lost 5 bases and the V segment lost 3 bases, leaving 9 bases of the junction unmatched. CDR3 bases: TGCGCCAGCAGCTCCAACCCGGGACAGGGAAACAATGAGCAGTTCTTC. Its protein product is CASSSNPGQGNNEQFF.

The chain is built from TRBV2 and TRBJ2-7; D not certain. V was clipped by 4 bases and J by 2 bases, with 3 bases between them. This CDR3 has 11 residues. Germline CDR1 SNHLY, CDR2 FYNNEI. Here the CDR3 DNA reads TGTGCCAGCAGTGGTACCTACGAGCAGTACTTC. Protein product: CASSGTYEQYF.

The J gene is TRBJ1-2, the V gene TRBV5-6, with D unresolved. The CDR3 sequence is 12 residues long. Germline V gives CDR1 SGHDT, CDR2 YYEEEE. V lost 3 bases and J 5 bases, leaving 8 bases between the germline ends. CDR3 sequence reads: CASSSGTYGYTF. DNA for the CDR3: TGTGCCAGCAGCTCAGGCACGTATGGCTACACCTTC.

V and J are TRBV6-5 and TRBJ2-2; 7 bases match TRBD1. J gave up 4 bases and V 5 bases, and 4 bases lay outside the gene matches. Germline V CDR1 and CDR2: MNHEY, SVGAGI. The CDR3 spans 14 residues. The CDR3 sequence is CASSRQGSTGELFF. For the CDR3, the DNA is TGTGCCAGCAGTCGACAGGGAAGCACCGGGGAGCTGTTTTTT.

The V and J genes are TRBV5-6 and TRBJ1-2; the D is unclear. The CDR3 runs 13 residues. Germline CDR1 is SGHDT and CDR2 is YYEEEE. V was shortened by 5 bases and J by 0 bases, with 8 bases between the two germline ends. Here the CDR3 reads CASSLDTNYGYTF. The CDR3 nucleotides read TGTGCCAGCAGTCTCGACACTAACTATGGCTACACCTTC.

The CDR3 DNA is TGTGCCAGCAGCTTAGCTCTAGCGGGAGACAATGAGCAGTTCTTC. Amino acids: CASSLALAGDNEQFF. The gene calls are TRBV13 and TRBJ2-1, with TRBD2 matching over 10 bases. V dropped 1 base and J dropped 5; count of bases not matched to a gene: 2. Germline-derived CDR1 and CDR2 are PRHDT and FYEKMQ (reference sequence). The CDR3 has 15 residues.

The CDR3 nucleotides are TGCGCCAGCAGCCAAGGACCCTTAGCGGCTAGCACAGATACGCAGTATTTT. Its translation is CASSQGPLAASTDTQYF. This rearrangement joins TRBV4-1 to TRBJ2-3; the D gene is possibly TRBD2 (6 bases). The germline V gene has CDR1 MGHRA and CDR2 YSYEKL. This CDR3 is 17 amino acids long. The ends were cut back, 1 base at V and 0 bases at J, with 14 bases in the middle.

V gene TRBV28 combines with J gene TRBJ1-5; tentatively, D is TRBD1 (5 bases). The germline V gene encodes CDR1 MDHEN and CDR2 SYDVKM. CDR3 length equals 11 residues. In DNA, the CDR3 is TGTGCAAGCGGGGCGGCTCAGCCCCAGCATTTT. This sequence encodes CASGAAQPQHF.

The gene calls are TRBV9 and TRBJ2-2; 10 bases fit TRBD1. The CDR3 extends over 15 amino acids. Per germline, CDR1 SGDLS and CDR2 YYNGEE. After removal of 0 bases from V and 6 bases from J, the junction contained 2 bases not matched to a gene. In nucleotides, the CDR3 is TGTGCCAGCAGCGTAGTTGGACAGGGGGCCGGGGAGCTGTTTTTT. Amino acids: CASSVVGQGAGELFF. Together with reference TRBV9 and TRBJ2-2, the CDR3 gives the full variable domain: DSGVTQTPKHLITATGQRVTLRCSPRSGDLSVYWYQQSLDQGLQFLIQYYNGEERAKGNILERFSAQQFPDLHSELNLSSLELGDSALYFCASSVVGQGAGELFFGEGSRLTVL.

CDR3 protein: CASSPAGQGSGNTIYF. The CDR3, as DNA: TGTGCCAGCTCACCAGCGGGTCAAGGTTCTGGAAACACCATATATTTT. This sequence joins TRBV18 and TRBJ1-3; no clear D. The V and J ends lost 2 bases and 1 base respectively, with 12 bases between them. Germline assignment: CDR1 KGHSH and CDR2 LQKENI. The CDR3 runs 16 residues.

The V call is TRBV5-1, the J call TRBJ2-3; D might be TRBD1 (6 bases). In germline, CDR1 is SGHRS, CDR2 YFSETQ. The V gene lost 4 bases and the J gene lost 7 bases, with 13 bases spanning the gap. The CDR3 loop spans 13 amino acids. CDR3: CASSATQGNTQYF. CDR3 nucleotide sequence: TGCGCCAGCAGCGCCACTCAGGGGAATACGCAGTATTTT. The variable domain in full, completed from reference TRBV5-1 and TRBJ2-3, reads KAGVTQTPRYLIKTRGQQVTLSCSPISGHRSVSWYQQTPGQGLQFLFEYFSETQRNKGNFPGRFSGRQFSNSRSEMNVSTLELGDSALYLCASSATQGNTQYFGPGTRLTVL.

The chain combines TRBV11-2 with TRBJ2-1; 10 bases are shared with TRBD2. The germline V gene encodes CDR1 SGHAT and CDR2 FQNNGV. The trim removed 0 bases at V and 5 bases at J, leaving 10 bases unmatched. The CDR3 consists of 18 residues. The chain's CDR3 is CASSLDVLAGVRDNEQFF. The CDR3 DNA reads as TGTGCCAGCAGCTTAGATGTCCTAGCGGGAGTACGGGACAATGAGCAGTTCTTC.

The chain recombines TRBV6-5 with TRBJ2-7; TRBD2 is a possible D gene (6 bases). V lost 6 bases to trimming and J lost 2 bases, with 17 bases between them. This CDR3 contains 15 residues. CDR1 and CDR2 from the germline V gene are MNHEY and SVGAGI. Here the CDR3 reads CASSQVGLAAYEQYF. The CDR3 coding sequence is TGTGCCAGCAGCCAGGTGGGACTGGCCGCCTACGAGCAGTACTTC.

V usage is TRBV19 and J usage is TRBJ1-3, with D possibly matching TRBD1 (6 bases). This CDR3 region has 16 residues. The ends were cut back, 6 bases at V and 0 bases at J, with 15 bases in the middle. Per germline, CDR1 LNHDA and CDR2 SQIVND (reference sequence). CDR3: CASRARGGGSGNTIYF. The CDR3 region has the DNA TGTGCCAGTAGAGCCCGAGGGGGGGGCTCTGGAAACACCATATATTTT.

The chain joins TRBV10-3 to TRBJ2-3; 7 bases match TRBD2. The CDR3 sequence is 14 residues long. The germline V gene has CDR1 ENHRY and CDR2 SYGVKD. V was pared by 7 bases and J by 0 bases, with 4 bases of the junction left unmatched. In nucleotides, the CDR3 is TGTGCCATCAACCCAGCGGGGAGCACAGATACGCAGTATTTT. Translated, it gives CAINPAGSTDTQYF.

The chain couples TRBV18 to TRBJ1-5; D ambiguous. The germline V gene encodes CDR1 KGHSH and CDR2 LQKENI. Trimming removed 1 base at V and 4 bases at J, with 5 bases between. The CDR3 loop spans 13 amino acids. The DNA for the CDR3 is TGTGCCAGCTCACCACTGGAGAATCAGCCCCAGCATTTT. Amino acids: CASSPLENQPQHF.

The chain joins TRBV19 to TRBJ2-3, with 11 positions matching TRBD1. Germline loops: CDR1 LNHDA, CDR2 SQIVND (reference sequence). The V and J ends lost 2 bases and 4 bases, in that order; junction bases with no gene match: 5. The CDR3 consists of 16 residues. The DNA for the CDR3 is TGTGCCAGTAGTATACCTCCGGGACAGGGGGCAGATACGCAGTATTTT. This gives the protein CASSIPPGQGADTQYF. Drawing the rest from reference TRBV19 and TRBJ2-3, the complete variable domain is DGGITQSPKYLFRKEGQNVTLSCEQNLNHDAMYWYRQDPGQGLRLIYYSQIVNDFQKGDIAEGYSVSREKKESFPLTVTSAQKNPTAFYLCASSIPPGQGADTQYFGPGTRLTVL.

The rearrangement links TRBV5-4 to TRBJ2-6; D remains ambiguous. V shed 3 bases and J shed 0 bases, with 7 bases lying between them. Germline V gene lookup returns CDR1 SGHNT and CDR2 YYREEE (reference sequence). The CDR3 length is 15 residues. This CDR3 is CASSSQNSGANVLTF. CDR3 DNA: TGTGCCAGCAGCTCTCAGAACTCTGGGGCCAACGTCCTGACTTTC.

The CDR3, as DNA: TGTGCCAGCAGTGCAGGAATCTCTGGAAACACCATATATTTT. It codes for CASSAGISGNTIYF. J is TRBJ1-3 and V is TRBV6-5; D uncertain. The CDR3 covers 14 residues. Germline V gene lookup returns CDR1 MNHEY and CDR2 SVGAGI. V was pared by 5 bases and J by 0 bases, with 8 bases between.

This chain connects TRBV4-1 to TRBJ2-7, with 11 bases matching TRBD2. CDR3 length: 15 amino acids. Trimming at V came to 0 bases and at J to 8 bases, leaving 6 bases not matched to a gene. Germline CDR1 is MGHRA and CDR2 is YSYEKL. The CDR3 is CASSQDTSGRSQQYF. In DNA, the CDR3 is TGCGCCAGCAGCCAAGACACTAGCGGGAGAAGTCAGCAGTACTTC.

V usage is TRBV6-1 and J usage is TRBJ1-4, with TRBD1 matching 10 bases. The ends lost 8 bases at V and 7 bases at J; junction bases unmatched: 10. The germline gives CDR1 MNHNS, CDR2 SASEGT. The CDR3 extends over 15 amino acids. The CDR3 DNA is TGTGCCAGCGGACAGGGGGGCACGTTGAGTGAAAAACTGTTTTTT. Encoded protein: CASGQGGTLSEKLFF.